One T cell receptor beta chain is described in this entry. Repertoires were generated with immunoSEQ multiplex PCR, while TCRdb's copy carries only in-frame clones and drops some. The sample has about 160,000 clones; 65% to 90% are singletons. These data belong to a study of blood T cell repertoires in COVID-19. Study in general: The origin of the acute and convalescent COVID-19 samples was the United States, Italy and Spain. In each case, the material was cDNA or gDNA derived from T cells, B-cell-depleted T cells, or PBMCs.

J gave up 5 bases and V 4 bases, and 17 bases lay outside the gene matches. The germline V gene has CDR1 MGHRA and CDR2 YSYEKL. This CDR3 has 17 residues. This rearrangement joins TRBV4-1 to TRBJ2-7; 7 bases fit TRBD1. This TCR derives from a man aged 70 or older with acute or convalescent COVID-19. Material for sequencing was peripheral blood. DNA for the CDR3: TGCGCCAGCAGCCCGACAGGGTTGGGTGTCACGACCCACGAGCAGTACTTC. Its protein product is CASSPTGLGVTTHEQYF.